The present T cell receptor beta chain was sequenced within a study of T cell responses to AZD1222 COVID-19 vaccine (dated by TCRdb to 2020 to 2023). Study-wide context: AZD1222 recipients with second doses at about 4 weeks or about 12 weeks were pooled, because spike-specific TCR depth and breadth did not differ between schedules. A total of about 230 trial participants underwent TCR sequencing, of whom 207 received two doses of AZD1222 and about 26 received two doses of the MenACWY control vaccine. Trial participants were enrolled by age into 18-55, 56-69 and 70-plus year subgroups, with approximately 160, 26 and 62 TCR-sequenced participants respectively. The study at large found these results: CD4 TCRs associated with the vaccine covered the entire spike protein, and the dominant responses were in regions 160-218 and 743-854. Most participants were white British and females outnumbered males, and the authors suggested that clonal diversity may have been underestimated. After two AZD1222 doses, spike-specific TCR breadth and depth were significantly higher than at day 0 and than in MenACWY recipients. Reportedly, close to half of the unique spike-specific TCRs recognized epitopes lying outside the regions that are mutated in the B.1.351 and B.1.1.7 variants. The 56-69-year group was small, and its depth increase did not reach significance, likely because of low power. Because no day 14 peak-response samples were available, the repertoires could be characterized only after the peak T cell response. Conclusions about previously exposed vaccinees were limited because only six or seven AZD1222 recipients were SARS-CoV-2 seropositive at baseline.

This clone came up a few times. No antigen is known for it. No base quality information exists; no much larger clone differs at one position. The CDR3 regions of human TCRbeta chains were subjected to immunosequencing. Per the authors' processing: Repertoire TCRs were checked for matches against a reference library of SARS-CoV-2-specific TCRs that had been generated using the MIRA antigen-specificity platform. Breadth was defined as the fraction of unique TCRs that were SARS-CoV-2-associated. Depth was defined as the fraction of total T cells that were SARS-CoV-2-associated. Using the MIRA data, every spike-specific TCR was mapped to the spike region that the TCR reacted to and assigned to either a CD4 or a CD8 class. Log10-transformed breadth and depth values were compared by one-way ANOVA with Sidak's multiple comparisons tests. As stored in TCRdb, this immuneACCESS dataset retains in-frame rearrangements with V and J assigned. A fraction of the clones does not appear; measured against another copy, unresolved V genes explain less than half of the discrepancy, and the remainder lacks a known reason. The V and J calls and clone size come from that table; D and trimming were worked out from the DNA. The sample profile shows tens of thousands of clones; 91% of them were found once. Around 45% of the sample rests with the top ten.

The label giving this sample's time point can be read as: baseline before first vaccination. Samples from vaccinated people were obtained from the UK trials COV001 and COV002, which included a single-blind randomized controlled phase 2/3 trial of AZD1222 (ChAdOx1 nCoV-19) in healthy adults. For TCRbeta chain sequencing, PBMC samples were collected from trial participants at day 0 and at day 28 after the second dose. From a lookup of the germline V gene, CDR1 and CDR2 are SGDLS and YYNGEE. The CDR3 numbers 14 residues from cysteine through phenylalanine. The retained sequence is limited to the CDR3, 42 bases, with the frame set at the first base. V is reduced by 2 bases and J by 10 bases, leaving a spacing of 16 bases between them.

Sequences were derived from peripheral blood, sampled on day 0 of AZD1222 vaccination. Here the chain combines TRBV9 and TRBJ2-1, with an unclear D gene assignment. The TCR sequence derives from an adult in good health. The DNA reads TGTGCCAGCAGCGTCCCTCCAATTGGGAACGAGCAGTTCTTC. It translates as CASSVPPIGNEQFF. Supplemented by the reference TRBV9 and TRBJ2-1 proteins around the CDR3, the complete variable domain is DSGVTQTPKHLITATGQRVTLRCSPRSGDLSVYWYQQSLDQGLQFLIQYYNGEERAKGNILERFSAQQFPDLHSELNLSSLELGDSALYFCASSVPPIGNEQFFGPGTRLTVL.